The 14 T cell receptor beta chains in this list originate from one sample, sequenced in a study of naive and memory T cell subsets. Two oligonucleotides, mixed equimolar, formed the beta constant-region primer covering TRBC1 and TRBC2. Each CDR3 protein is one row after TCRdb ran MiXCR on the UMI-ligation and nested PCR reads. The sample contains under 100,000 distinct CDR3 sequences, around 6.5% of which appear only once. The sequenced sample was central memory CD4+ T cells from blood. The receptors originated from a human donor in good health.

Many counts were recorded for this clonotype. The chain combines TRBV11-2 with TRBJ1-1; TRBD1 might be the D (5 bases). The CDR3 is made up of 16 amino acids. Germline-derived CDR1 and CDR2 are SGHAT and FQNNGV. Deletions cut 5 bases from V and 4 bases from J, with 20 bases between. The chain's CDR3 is CASSQNVGFGATEAFF. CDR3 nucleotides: TGTGCCAGCAGCCAGAATGTTGGTTTTGGGGCCACTGAAGCTTTCTTT. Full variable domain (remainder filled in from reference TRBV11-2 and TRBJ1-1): EAGVAQSPRYKIIEKRQSVAFWCNPISGHATLYWYQQILGQGPKLLIQFQNNGVVDDSQLPKDRFSAERLKGVDSTLKIQPAKLEDSAVYLCASSQNVGFGATEAFFGQGTRLTVV.

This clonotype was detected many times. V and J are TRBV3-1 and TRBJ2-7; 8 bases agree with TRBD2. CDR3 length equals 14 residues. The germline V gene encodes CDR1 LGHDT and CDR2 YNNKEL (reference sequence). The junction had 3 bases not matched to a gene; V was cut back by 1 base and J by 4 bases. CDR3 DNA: TGTGCCAGCAGCCAAGGTAGCGGGGCATACGAGCAGTACTTC. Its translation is CASSQGSGAYEQYF.

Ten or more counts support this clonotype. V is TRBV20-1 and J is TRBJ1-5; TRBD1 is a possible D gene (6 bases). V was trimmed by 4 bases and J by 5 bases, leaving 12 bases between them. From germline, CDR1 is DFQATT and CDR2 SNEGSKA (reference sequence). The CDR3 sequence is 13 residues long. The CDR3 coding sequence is TGCAGTGCTATGACAGGAAACGATCAGCCCCAGCATTTT. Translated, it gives CSAMTGNDQPQHF.

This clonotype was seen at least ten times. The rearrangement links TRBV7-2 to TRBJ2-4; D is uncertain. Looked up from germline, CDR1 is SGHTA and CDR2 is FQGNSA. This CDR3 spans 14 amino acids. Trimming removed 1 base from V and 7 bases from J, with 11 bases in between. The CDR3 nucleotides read TGTGCCAGCAGCTTAGATACGAGAAGGAACATTCAGTACTTC. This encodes CASSLDTRRNIQYF.

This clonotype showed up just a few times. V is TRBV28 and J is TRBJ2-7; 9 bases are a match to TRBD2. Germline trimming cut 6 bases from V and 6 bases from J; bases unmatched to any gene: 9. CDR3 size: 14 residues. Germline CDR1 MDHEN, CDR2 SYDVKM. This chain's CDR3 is CASRIGTSSREQYF. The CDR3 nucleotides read TGTGCCAGCAGGATTGGGACTAGCTCCCGCGAGCAGTACTTC.

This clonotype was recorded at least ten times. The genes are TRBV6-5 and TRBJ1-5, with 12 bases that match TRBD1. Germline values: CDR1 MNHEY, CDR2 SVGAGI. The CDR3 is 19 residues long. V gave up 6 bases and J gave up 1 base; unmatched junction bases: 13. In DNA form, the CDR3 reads TGTGCCAGCAGCCGCAGGGCCGGGACAGGGGGCTACAGCAATCAGCCCCAGCATTTT. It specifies CASSRRAGTGGYSNQPQHF.

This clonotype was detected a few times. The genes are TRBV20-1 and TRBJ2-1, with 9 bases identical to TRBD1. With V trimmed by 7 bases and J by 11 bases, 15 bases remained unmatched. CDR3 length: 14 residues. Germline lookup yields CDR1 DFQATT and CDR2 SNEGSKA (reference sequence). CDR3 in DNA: TGCAGTGTCTCGACGTCCCGGGACAGGGATCAGCAGTTCTTC. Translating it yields CSVSTSRDRDQQFF.

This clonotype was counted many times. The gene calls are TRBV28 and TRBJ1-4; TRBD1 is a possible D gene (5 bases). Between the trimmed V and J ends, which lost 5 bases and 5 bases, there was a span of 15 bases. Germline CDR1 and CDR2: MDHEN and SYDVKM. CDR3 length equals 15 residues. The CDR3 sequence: CASSPGPGENEKLFF. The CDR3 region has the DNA TGTGCCAGCAGTCCGGGACCCGGGGAAAATGAAAAACTGTTTTTT.

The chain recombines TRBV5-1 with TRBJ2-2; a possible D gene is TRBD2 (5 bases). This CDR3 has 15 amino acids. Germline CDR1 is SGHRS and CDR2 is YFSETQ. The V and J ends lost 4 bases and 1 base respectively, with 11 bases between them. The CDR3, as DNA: TGCGCCAGCAGCACCGGGGAACTGAACACCGGGGAGCTGTTTTTT. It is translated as CASSTGELNTGELFF.

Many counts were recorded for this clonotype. The DNA for the CDR3 is TGTGCCAGCCAGGAGGGGGGGTACAATGAGCAGTTCTTC. It codes for CASQEGGYNEQFF. This chain joins TRBV6-1 and TRBJ2-1; weak D call: TRBD2 (7 bases). Looked up from germline, CDR1 is MNHNS and CDR2 is SASEGT. The CDR3 loop spans 13 amino acids. V shed 8 bases and J shed 4 bases, with 12 bases lying between them.

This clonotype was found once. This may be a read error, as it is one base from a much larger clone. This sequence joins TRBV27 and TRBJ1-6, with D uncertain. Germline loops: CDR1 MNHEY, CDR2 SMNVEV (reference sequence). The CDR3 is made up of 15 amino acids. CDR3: CASSLPHGNNSPLNF. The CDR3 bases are TGTGCCAGCAGTCTCCCCCACGGGAACAATTCACCCCTCAACTTT.

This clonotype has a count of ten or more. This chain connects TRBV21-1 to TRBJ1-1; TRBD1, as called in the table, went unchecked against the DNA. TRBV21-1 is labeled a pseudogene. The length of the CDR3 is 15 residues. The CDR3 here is CASSTRTGLHTEAFF. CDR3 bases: TGTGCCAGCAGCACGCGTACAGGGTTGCACACTGAAGCTTTCTTT.

The CDR3 DNA follows: TGTGCCAGCAGTCCGCCCTTATGGGGGAATGAGCAGTTCTTC. Its protein is CASSPPLWGNEQFF. The chain is built from TRBV28 and TRBJ2-1; D is possibly TRBD1 or TRBD2 (5 bases each). Deletions cut 5 bases from V and 7 bases from J, with 15 bases between. Germline CDR1 MDHEN, CDR2 SYDVKM. The CDR3 loop spans 14 amino acids.

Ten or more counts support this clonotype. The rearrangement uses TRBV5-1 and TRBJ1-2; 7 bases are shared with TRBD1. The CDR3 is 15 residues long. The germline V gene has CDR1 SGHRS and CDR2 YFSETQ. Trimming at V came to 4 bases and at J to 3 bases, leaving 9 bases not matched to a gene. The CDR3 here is CASSPPDRPDYGYTF. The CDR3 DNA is TGCGCCAGCAGCCCCCCGGACAGGCCCGACTATGGCTACACCTTC.